One and the same sample provided the 10 T cell receptor beta chains below, sequenced in a study of cytomegalovirus exposure and HLA in healthy donors. This PCR relied on a set of 60 Vbeta primers and 13 Jbeta primers. The protocol was immunoSEQ multiplex PCR, while the TCRdb copy is restricted to in-frame clones and leaves out a portion. Here the sample spans some 90,000 clones, roughly 63% being singletons. The specimen sequenced was PBMCs. These receptors all come from a boy between 10 and 17 years old in good health and CMV-seropositive.

This clone came up once. The chain joins TRBV5-1 to TRBJ2-1; maybe TRBD1 (6 bases). This CDR3 has 16 amino acids. In germline, CDR1 is SGHRS, CDR2 YFSETQ. V was clipped by 4 bases and J by 5 bases, with 19 bases between them. CDR3 sequence reads: CASSLTGTNRDNEQFF. DNA for the CDR3: TGCGCCAGCAGCCTTACCGGGACAAATAGGGACAATGAGCAGTTCTTC. Drawing the rest from reference TRBV5-1 and TRBJ2-1, the complete variable domain is KAGVTQTPRYLIKTRGQQVTLSCSPISGHRSVSWYQQTPGQGLQFLFEYFSETQRNKGNFPGRFSGRQFSNSRSEMNVSTLELGDSALYLCASSLTGTNRDNEQFFGPGTRLTVL.

The gene calls are TRBV5-1 and TRBJ2-7; 15 positions match TRBD2. The CDR3 contains 17 residues. CDR1 and CDR2 (germline): SGHRS, YFSETQ. J gave up 0 bases and V 3 bases, and 4 bases lay outside the gene matches. The chain's CDR3 is CASSYGLAGGFSYEQYF. CDR3 nucleotides: TGCGCCAGCAGCTACGGACTAGCGGGAGGGTTCTCCTACGAGCAGTACTTC.

This clone was counted only a few times. CDR3 sequence reads: CASSGGQGLYEQYF. The CDR3 DNA is TGTGCCAGCAGTGGGGGACAGGGACTCTACGAGCAGTACTTC. The chain links TRBV6-1 to TRBJ2-7, with TRBD1 matching over 9 bases. Trimming removed 4 bases from V and 3 bases from J; junction bases left unmatched: 4. Germline lookup yields CDR1 MNHNS and CDR2 SASEGT. The CDR3 has 14 residues.

The chain has TRBV27 and TRBJ2-2; TRBD1 aligns across 9 bases. There are 16 residues in the CDR3. V shed 8 bases, J shed 4 bases, and the junction held 11 bases outside the gene matches. In germline, CDR1 is MNHEY, CDR2 SMNVEV (reference sequence). The CDR3 loop is CASGKQGAGSTGELFF. DNA for the CDR3: TGTGCCAGCGGGAAACAGGGGGCCGGTAGCACCGGGGAGCTGTTTTTT.

In this sample, this clone turned up a few times. The chain combines TRBV7-9 with TRBJ1-4; D remains ambiguous. CDR3 size: 12 residues. Germline assignment: CDR1 SEHNR and CDR2 FQNEAQ (reference sequence). The V gene lost 7 bases and the J gene lost 11 bases, with 14 bases spanning the gap. As DNA, the CDR3 is TGTGCCAGCACCCCGTTTTTGACTAAACTGTTTTTT. Translating it yields CASTPFLTKLFF.

This clone was observed a handful of times. The V and J genes are TRBV9 and TRBJ1-1; D may be TRBD1 (6 bases). Germline values: CDR1 SGDLS, CDR2 YYNGEE. Trimming took 0 bases from V and 3 from J, leaving 15 bases between them. The CDR3 totals 16 residues. The CDR3 DNA sequence: TGTGCCAGCAGCGTAGGGGGGCGCCTACTTGACACTGAAGCTTTCTTT. As protein: CASSVGGRLLDTEAFF.

This clone was seen once. This rearrangement joins TRBV7-6 to TRBJ1-1, with D unresolved. The V end lost 6 bases, the J end lost 2 bases, and 10 bases lay between the germline ends. This CDR3 is 13 amino acids long. CDR1 SGHVS and CDR2 FNYEAQ come from the germline V gene. Here the CDR3 reads CASSAALNTEAFF. CDR3 DNA: TGTGCCAGCAGTGCTGCCCTAAACACTGAAGCTTTCTTT.

This clone was seen once. The chain links TRBV5-1 to TRBJ2-3, with 14 nucleotides matching TRBD2. Unmatched junction bases numbered 8, after V lost 2 bases and J lost 6 bases. Germline-derived CDR1 and CDR2 are SGHRS and YFSETQ. This CDR3 contains 17 residues. CDR3 in DNA: TGCGCCAGCAGCTTAGGACTAGCGGGGGGATTGGGGGATACGCAGTATTTT. Amino acids: CASSLGLAGGLGDTQYF.

The V and J genes are TRBV19 and TRBJ1-5; D is uncertain. Trimming removed 5 bases at V and 2 bases at J, with 10 bases between. From germline, CDR1 is LNHDA and CDR2 SQIVND (reference sequence). This CDR3 is 14 amino acids long. For the CDR3, the DNA is TGTGCCAGTAGTCGGGGATCTGGCAATCAGCCCCAGCATTTT. Its translation is CASSRGSGNQPQHF.

The chain employs TRBV7-3 and TRBJ2-1, with D unclear. V dropped 5 bases and J dropped 5 bases, with 13 bases sitting between them. The CDR3 covers 14 residues. Looked up from germline, CDR1 is SGHTA and CDR2 is FQGTGA. CDR3 coding DNA: TGTGCCAGCAGCCTTGACAATTACGACAATGAGCAGTTCTTC. It is translated as CASSLDNYDNEQFF.